This T cell receptor (beta chain) was observed in a study of shared clonotypes between healthy human individuals. Study details: For every donor, three CD4 naive, three CD4 memory, two CD8 naive and one CD8 memory plates were used.

This clone was seen only once. CD45RO-negative CD8 cells positively selected for CCR7 made up the naive population, which excluded terminally differentiated effector memory CD45RA+ cells. Adult donors, all healthy and HIV-negative, had no recent acute infections or vaccinations. The length of the CDR3 is 15 residues. From germline, CDR1 is SGHTS and CDR2 YDEGEE. V dropped 4 bases and J dropped 2 bases, with 14 bases sitting between them. Some clones are missing from TCRdb's copy, which holds only in-frame ones; the method was immunoSEQ multiplex PCR. The table shows about 1,900,000 clones, with 85% to 95% occurring only once.

The source material was naive CD8+ T cells sorted from blood. This TCR was sampled from a man aged 18 to 29 in good health. The rearrangement joins TRBV5-8 to TRBJ2-3, with D possibly matching TRBD2 (6 bases). CDR3 nucleotide sequence: TGTGCCAGCAGCCAAGGGACTTTAAACACAGATACGCAGTATTTT. Its protein product is CASSQGTLNTDTQYF.